The clone carrying this TCR beta chain showed up just once. Other nucleotide sequences from this sample produce the same CDR3. The CDR3 spans 12 residues. V was pared by 8 bases and J by 1 base, with 8 bases between. Germline values: CDR1 SNHLY, CDR2 FYNNEI. TCRdb's copy holds only in-frame clones and misses some; the assay was immunoSEQ multiplex PCR. The profile shows over 950,000 clones, approximately 80% of them singletons. These data belong to a study of shared clonotypes between healthy human individuals. Material for sequencing was memory CD4+ T cells from PBMCs. Noted subset: CD45RA-negative fraction. This chain links TRBV2 with TRBJ2-5, with D possibly matching TRBD2 (5 bases). The TCR was taken from a man younger than 30 in good health. Some clones in this sample may be carry-over from other donors' samples. CDR3 DNA sequence: TGTGCCAGCGGACTTTCCCAAGAGACCCAGTACTTC. Its translation is CASGLSQETQYF.